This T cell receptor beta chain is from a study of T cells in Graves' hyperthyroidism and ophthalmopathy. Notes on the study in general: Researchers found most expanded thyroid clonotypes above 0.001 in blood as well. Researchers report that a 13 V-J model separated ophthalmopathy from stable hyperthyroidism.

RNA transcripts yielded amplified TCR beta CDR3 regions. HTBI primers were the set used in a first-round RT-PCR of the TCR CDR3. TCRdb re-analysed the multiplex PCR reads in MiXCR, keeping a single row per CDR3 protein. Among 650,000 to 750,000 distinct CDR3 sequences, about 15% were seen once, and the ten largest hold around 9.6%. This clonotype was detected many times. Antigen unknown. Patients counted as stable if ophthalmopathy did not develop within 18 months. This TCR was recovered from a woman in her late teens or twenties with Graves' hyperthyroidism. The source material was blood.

The CDR3 is CASSLGGMQTQYF. CDR3 in DNA: TGTGCCAGCAGCTTAGGAGGGATGCAGACCCAGTACTTC. V usage is TRBV11-2 and J usage is TRBJ2-5, with a weak D call TRBD2 (5 bases). V was shortened by 1 base and J by 6 bases, with 9 bases between the two germline ends. CDR1 and CDR2 (germline): SGHAT, FQNNGV. The CDR3 is made up of 13 amino acids. Together with reference TRBV11-2 and TRBJ2-5, the CDR3 gives the full variable domain: EAGVAQSPRYKIIEKRQSVAFWCNPISGHATLYWYQQILGQGPKLLIQFQNNGVVDDSQLPKDRFSAERLKGVDSTLKIQPAKLEDSAVYLCASSLGGMQTQYFGPGTRLLVL.